A selection of T cell receptor beta chains follows, all from one sample in a study of blood T cells in healthy people across ages. TCRdb passed the 5' RACE reads through MiXCR, listing each CDR3 protein once. The data show around 900,000 distinct CDR3 sequences, roughly half seen once. Sequenced input: blood. The receptors stem from a woman in her fifties or sixties in good health. Both conserved end residues are trimmed from each CDR3. Fields, in order: V gene, CDR3 protein.

v_gene: TRBV12-3/TRBV12-4; CDR3aa: ASSPHDAGFEQY
v_gene: TRBV14; CDR3aa: ASSQAGRAGYNSPLH
v_gene: TRBV7-2; CDR3aa: ASSRVVAGVKSTDTQY
v_gene: TRBV10-3; CDR3aa: AISEAGTASGANVLT
v_gene: TRBV12-3/TRBV12-4; CDR3aa: ASSWEDTTGGYT
v_gene: TRBV28; CDR3aa: ASISGSAERRYEQY
v_gene: TRBV6-5; CDR3aa: ASGVGRNTQY
v_gene: TRBV9; CDR3aa: ASSVASAGDYGYT
v_gene: TRBV20-1; CDR3aa: NAQGTGYEQY
v_gene: TRBV24-1; CDR3aa: ATSDPGLGVNEQF
v_gene: TRBV7-7; CDR3aa: ASSLATGSYEQY
v_gene: TRBV3-1; CDR3aa: ASSPAADGTQY
v_gene: TRBV28; CDR3aa: ASSPIEGVWGTSTDTQY
v_gene: TRBV28; CDR3aa: ASRTTSGSNTDTQY
v_gene: TRBV7-9; CDR3aa: ASSLTGAATNEKLF
v_gene: TRBV5-6; CDR3aa: ASSLENIQY
v_gene: TRBV6-6; CDR3aa: ASLSTARQSQTQY
v_gene: TRBV28; CDR3aa: ASTGIRNNQPQH
v_gene: TRBV29-1; CDR3aa: SVGILAGGRETQY
v_gene: TRBV28; CDR3aa: ASRMGATTQY
v_gene: TRBV27; CDR3aa: ASTDGFTGYT
v_gene: TRBV7-2; CDR3aa: ASSFLVSFQVGEQF
v_gene: TRBV20-1; CDR3aa: SAPGGGPSMKQF
v_gene: TRBV5-1; CDR3aa: ASSRGETGVEIYEQY
v_gene: TRBV28; CDR3aa: ASSLFAALGSYEQY
v_gene: TRBV9; CDR3aa: ASSVGASGDSTDAQY
v_gene: TRBV5-1; CDR3aa: PSRWDRGTYEQY
v_gene: TRBV24-1; CDR3aa: ATSGSGTSKYEQY
v_gene: TRBV25-1; CDR3aa: ASSEFWLDTDTQY
v_gene: TRBV10-3; CDR3aa: AIGEGEREKLF
v_gene: TRBV29-1; CDR3aa: SVEGGLSGANVLT
v_gene: TRBV7-9; CDR3aa: ASSWRAGRETQY
v_gene: TRBV7-9; CDR3aa: ASSPGVNIQY
v_gene: TRBV28; CDR3aa: ASSLPGVRDTQY
v_gene: TRBV20-1; CDR3aa: SAPPWGIHTDTQY
v_gene: TRBV29-1; CDR3aa: SVEGTPPYEQY
v_gene: TRBV10-3; CDR3aa: AISGSQGPVGDEQF
v_gene: TRBV11-2; CDR3aa: ASSLVRGSSYNEQF
v_gene: TRBV21-1; CDR3aa: ASSKVASGSSDTQY
v_gene: TRBV10-1; CDR3aa: ASSRNMNTEAF
v_gene: TRBV29-1; CDR3aa: SAKGGSEAF
v_gene: TRBV9; CDR3aa: ASSTRTGDRETQY
v_gene: TRBV6-5; CDR3aa: ASSYSVGSSRGETQY
v_gene: TRBV10-3; CDR3aa: AISESTLAVGETQY
v_gene: TRBV28; CDR3aa: ASSRFLQEAPYEQY
v_gene: TRBV7-9; CDR3aa: ASSLGQNLLLDYGYT